The 25 T cell receptor beta chains below were found in one sample sequenced in a study of T-cell reconstitution after alpha-beta-depleted transplantation in children. TCRbeta library preparation incorporated unique molecular identifiers. TCRdb reanalysed the PCR reads using MiXCR and keeps one entry per CDR3 protein. The sample records roughly 670,000 distinct CDR3 sequences, around 13% being singletons. Sequencing was performed on PBMCs, taken before TCRalphabeta/CD19-depleted stem cell transplant. The receptors shown here come from a girl aged 2 to 9 with congenital amegakaryocytic thrombocytopenia, due to receive a stem cell transplant.

There are a few counts of this clonotype. Here the CDR3 DNA reads TGTGCCAGCAGCCTCCCCTGGCGGGGACTATACGAGCAGTACTTC. Amino acid sequence: CASSLPWRGLYEQYF. The J gene is TRBJ2-7, the V gene TRBV7-2, with TRBD2 identical over 7 bases. This CDR3 region has 15 residues. Germline CDR1 is SGHTA and CDR2 is FQGNSA. V lost 5 bases and J lost 4; bases outside the gene matches: 11.

This clonotype has at least ten counts. The rearrangement uses TRBV5-6 and TRBJ1-2, with TRBD1 matching over 7 bases. The germline gives CDR1 SGHDT, CDR2 YYEEEE. The CDR3 consists of 15 residues. The trim removed 4 bases at V and 4 bases at J, leaving 10 bases unmatched. CDR3 in amino acids: CASSLDGTASYGYTF. The DNA for the CDR3 is TGTGCCAGCAGCCTGGATGGGACAGCCAGCTATGGCTACACCTTC.

This clonotype was observed at least ten times. The rearrangement joins TRBV10-3 to TRBJ1-2; 9 bases map to TRBD1. CDR1 and CDR2 (germline): ENHRY, SYGVKD. V gave up 11 bases and J gave up 6 bases; unmatched junction bases: 4. The CDR3 has 11 residues. CDR3 DNA: TGTGCCCTGAGACAGGGGGATGGCTACACCTTC. It translates to CALRQGDGYTF.

This clonotype was seen ten or more times. The genes are TRBV29-1 and TRBJ1-4; D unclear. The CDR3 loop spans 12 amino acids. Trimming took off 0 bases at V and 8 bases at J, with 7 bases between the two ends. Per the germline V gene, CDR1 is SQVTM and CDR2 is ANQGSEA. The DNA for the CDR3 is TGCAGCGTTGAAGATCTGGGAGAAAAACTGTTTTTT. Its translation: CSVEDLGEKLFF. The full variable domain, with the rest looked up from reference TRBV29-1 and TRBJ1-4, is SAVISQKPSRDICQRGTSLTIQCQVDSQVTMMFWYRQQPGQSLTLIATANQGSEATYESGFVIDKFPISRPNLTFSTLTVSNMSPEDSSIYLCSVEDLGEKLFFGSGTQLSVL.

The V call is TRBV18, the J call TRBJ1-5; no firm D call. Trimming shortened V by 2 bases and J by 2 bases, and 10 bases separated the two germline ends. From germline, CDR1 is KGHSH and CDR2 LQKENI. The CDR3 extends over 15 amino acids. CDR3 region: CASSPSRVGNQPQHF. In DNA form, the CDR3 reads TGTGCCAGCTCACCATCTCGGGTGGGCAATCAGCCCCAGCATTTT.

This clonotype was detected many times. This chain links TRBV7-6 with TRBJ2-7; D is perhaps TRBD1 (5 bases). The CDR3 runs to 15 residues. The V end was cut by 5 bases, the J end by 2 bases, with 16 bases between. The germline V gene encodes CDR1 SGHVS and CDR2 FNYEAQ. The CDR3 DNA reads as TGTGCCAGCAGCCCCGGTGCGACAGAGACCTACGAGCAGTACTTC. This sequence encodes CASSPGATETYEQYF. The full variable domain, in which reference TRBV7-6 and TRBJ2-7 provide the parts outside the CDR3, is GAGVSQSPRYKVTKRGQDVALRCDPISGHVSLYWYRQALGQGPEFLTYFNYEAQQDKSGLPNDRFSAERPEGSISTLTIQRTEQRDSAMYRCASSPGATETYEQYFGPGTRLTVT.

The V and J genes are TRBV5-5 and TRBJ2-1, with a weak D call TRBD2 (6 bases). Germline CDR1 reads SGHKS; CDR2 reads YYEKEE (reference sequence). CDR3 length: 16 residues. Deletions cut 2 bases from V and 9 bases from J, with 21 bases between. The CDR3 DNA follows: TGTGCCAGCAGCTTTGACGAGCGGGCCCCCCACGGTGAGCAGTTCTTC. Protein: CASSFDERAPHGEQFF.

This clonotype was recorded at least ten times. The chain recombines TRBV27 with TRBJ2-7; D may be TRBD2 (5 bases). V was cut by 5 bases and J by 1 base, with 18 bases left in between. The CDR3 runs to 16 residues. The germline gives CDR1 MNHEY, CDR2 SMNVEV (reference sequence). CDR3 DNA: TGTGCCAGCAGTCCCCGAATGAGGGCGAGATCCTACGAGCAGTACTTC. This sequence encodes CASSPRMRARSYEQYF.

This clonotype was observed at least ten times. The CDR3 sequence is CASSQEPFLYGYTF. CDR3 nucleotide sequence: TGCGCCAGCAGCCAAGAGCCCTTCCTTTATGGCTACACCTTC. V gene TRBV4-1 combines with J gene TRBJ1-2; no clear D gene. CDR1 and CDR2 (germline): MGHRA, YSYEKL. The V end lost 0 bases, the J end lost 5 bases, and 10 bases lay between the germline ends. CDR3 length: 14 residues.

This clonotype was seen at least ten times. The CDR3 region is CSVDGWTGDNEQFF. The CDR3 bases are TGCAGCGTTGATGGTTGGACTGGGGACAATGAGCAGTTCTTC. This chain connects TRBV29-1 to TRBJ2-1; a possible D gene is TRBD2 (5 bases). V was trimmed by 3 bases and J by 5 bases, leaving 14 bases between them. Germline lookup yields CDR1 SQVTM and CDR2 ANQGSEA. This CDR3 spans 14 amino acids.

In this sample, this clonotype turned up many times. This chain links TRBV12-3 or TRBV12-4 with TRBJ1-6, with D hard to call. Trimming cost V 6 bases and J 11 bases, with 14 bases left between them. CDR3 length: 13 residues. As DNA, the CDR3 is TGTGCCAGCAGCCCCCTAGGAATTGCACCCCTCCACTTT. It codes for CASSPLGIAPLHF.

This clonotype occurred many times. This sequence joins TRBV29-1 and TRBJ2-1; possibly TRBD1 for D (6 bases). Germline-derived CDR1 and CDR2 are SQVTM and ANQGSEA. CDR3 length: 12 amino acids. The V and J ends lost 5 bases and 8 bases respectively, with 13 bases between them. In nucleotides, the CDR3 is TGCAGCGTTCTCCAGGGACAACATGAGCAGTTCTTC. It translates to CSVLQGQHEQFF.

Many counts were recorded for this clonotype. V is TRBV10-1 and J is TRBJ2-5; tentatively, D is TRBD1 or TRBD2 (5 bases each). V was clipped by 5 bases and J by 11 bases, with 15 bases between them. The CDR3 consists of 12 residues. Germline values: CDR1 WNHNN, CDR2 SYGVQD (reference sequence). The CDR3 DNA follows: TGCGCCAGCAGTCGGACTTTGGACACACAGTACTTC. Its protein product is CASSRTLDTQYF.

Note on this clonotype: Since a much larger clone is just one base distant, this may be a read error. The conserved phenylalanine or tryptophan normally closing the CDR3 is absent here, so this likely arose from a read error. The rearrangement uses TRBV12-3 or TRBV12-4 and TRBJ2-7, with 7 positions matching TRBD2. The CDR3 covers 15 residues. V dropped 6 bases and J dropped 1; count of bases not matched to a gene: 9. This CDR3 reads CASSHGLGWSYEQYL. The CDR3 coding sequence is TGTGCCAGCAGCCACGGACTAGGGTGGTCCTACGAGCAGTACTTG.

V gene TRBV20-1 combines with J gene TRBJ2-7; 13 bases match TRBD2. The CDR3 is 18 residues long. V lost 0 bases, J lost 0 bases, and 8 bases stayed unmatched. CDR1 and CDR2 (germline): DFQATT, SNEGSKA (reference sequence). The CDR3 spells CSARDSHGLAGASYEQYF. The CDR3, as DNA: TGCAGTGCTAGAGATTCCCACGGACTAGCGGGAGCCTCCTACGAGCAGTACTTC.

This clonotype was counted ten times or more. This sequence joins TRBV5-1 and TRBJ2-7; D possibly corresponds to TRBD1 (6 bases). The V gene's germline CDR1 is SGHRS and CDR2 YFSETQ. Trimming cost V 1 base and J 2 bases, with 16 bases left between them. CDR3 length: 16 residues. CDR3 nucleotides: TGCGCCAGCAGCTTGATGATCAGGGGTCGTGCCTACGAGCAGTACTTC. This sequence encodes CASSLMIRGRAYEQYF.

For this clonotype: A single base separates this from a much larger clone, so it may be a read error. The CDR3 does not close with the conserved phenylalanine or tryptophan, likely indicating a read error. The V gene is TRBV29-1, the J gene TRBJ2-7; TRBD2 is a possible D gene (5 bases). V gave up 5 bases and J gave up 2 bases, with 7 bases separating them. The germline V gene has CDR1 SQVTM and CDR2 ANQGSEA. This CDR3 comprises 11 residues. In nucleotides, the CDR3 is TGCAGCGTTACTAGAACCTACGAGCAGTACATC. This translates into CSVTRTYEQYI.

This clonotype was detected many times. V and J are TRBV4-1 and TRBJ2-7; D uncertain. Deletions cut 2 bases from V and 5 bases from J, with 10 bases between. The CDR3 sequence is 13 residues long. Germline-derived CDR1 and CDR2 are MGHRA and YSYEKL. In DNA, the CDR3 is TGCGCCAGCAGCCAAACCCCTATCCACGAGCAGTACTTC. Residues: CASSQTPIHEQYF.

J is TRBJ1-3 and V is TRBV6-2 or TRBV6-3; weak D call: TRBD1 (5 bases). CDR3 size: 14 residues. Germline V gene data show CDR1 as MNHEY and CDR2 as SVGEGT. Trimming took 8 bases from V and 0 from J, leaving 11 bases between them. The CDR3 reads CASQTVPSGNTIYF. The CDR3 DNA sequence: TGTGCCAGCCAGACAGTGCCCTCTGGAAACACCATATATTTT.

This chain connects TRBV24-1 to TRBJ1-5; 7 bases fit TRBD1. J gave up 5 bases and V 7 bases, and 4 bases lay outside the gene matches. This CDR3 contains 13 residues. The V gene's germline CDR1 is KGHDR and CDR2 SFDVKD. In nucleotides, the CDR3 is TGTGCCACCAGAGACAGGGATGATCAGCCCCAGCATTTT. Translation gives CATRDRDDQPQHF.

The genes are TRBV5-4 and TRBJ2-1; either TRBD1 or TRBD2 may fit D (5 bases each). Trimming cost V 0 bases and J 0 bases, with 25 bases left between them. The CDR3 is made up of 21 amino acids. Germline V CDR1 and CDR2: SGHNT, YYREEE (reference sequence). CDR3 DNA sequence: TGTGCCAGCAGCTTGGGGTTCGGGTCGAGGGGAGCGACGAGCTCCTACAATGAGCAGTTCTTC. Protein product: CASSLGFGSRGATSSYNEQFF.

This clonotype appeared many times. The V gene is TRBV29-1, the J gene TRBJ2-3, with TRBD2 matching 7 bases. Germline CDR1 SQVTM, CDR2 ANQGSEA. The length of the CDR3 is 17 residues. The junction had 13 bases not matched to a gene; V was cut back by 4 bases and J by 0 bases. The CDR3 region is CSVGQRGAGMSTDTQYF. CDR3 coding DNA: TGCAGCGTTGGACAGCGCGGAGCGGGAATGAGCACAGATACGCAGTATTTT.

The chain combines TRBV10-3 with TRBJ2-7; no firm D call. Trimming pared 9 bases from V and 0 bases from J, leaving 12 bases between. The CDR3 contains 13 residues. Germline CDR1 ENHRY, CDR2 SYGVKD. CDR3 in amino acids: CAIGWDTSYEQYF. DNA for the CDR3: TGTGCCATAGGTTGGGATACCTCCTACGAGCAGTACTTC.

This clonotype has a count of ten or more. J is TRBJ1-6 and V is TRBV4-1; no reliable D call. With 1 base removed from V and 9 bases from J, the gap between germline ends came to 7 bases. In germline, CDR1 is MGHRA, CDR2 YSYEKL. The CDR3 is made up of 13 amino acids. The CDR3 loop reads CASSQAPVSPLHF. The CDR3 DNA reads as TGCGCCAGCAGCCAAGCCCCGGTTTCACCCCTCCACTTT.

This clonotype was seen a handful of times. The V and J genes are TRBV12-3 or TRBV12-4 and TRBJ2-7; 9 nucleotides align to TRBD2. Unmatched junction bases numbered 4, after V lost 6 bases and J lost 4 bases. The CDR3 has 13 residues. The CDR3 DNA reads TGTGCCAGCAGGCTACTAGCGGGTTACGAGCAGTACTTC. Translating it yields CASRLLAGYEQYF.